The rows below give T cell receptor beta chains drawn from one sample of a study of technical replicates of blood from a few donors. TCRdb's copy holds only in-frame clones and misses some; the assay was immunoSEQ multiplex PCR. The table lists roughly 9,900 clones, about 95% of them singletons. The sequenced sample consisted of PBMCs. The receptors stem from a human donor in good health. CDR3s include the opening cysteine and the closing phenylalanine or tryptophan. Not every row has a clone size; where given, it reads once, few, many or a size class.

abundance,j_gene,v_gene,CDR3aa
NA,TRBJ2-7,TRBV27,CASSFTSGKHSYEQYF
NA,TRBJ2-3,TRBV30,CAGSQRRGDTQYF
NA,TRBJ2-1,TRBV11-3,CASSLAGGEQFF
NA,TRBJ2-2,TRBV29-1,CSAGTTNTGELFF
NA,TRBJ2-2,TRBV6-1,CASSEVTGGTGELFF
NA,TRBJ2-3,TRBV29-1,CSVVPGSTRDNPSPNTDTQYF
NA,TRBJ1-5,TRBV6-5,CASSYSAGGGQPQHF
NA,TRBJ2-3,TRBV30,CAWTPGQGSSDTQYF
NA,TRBJ2-7,TRBV30,CAWSGSSGRTGSYEQYF
NA,NA,TRBV30,CAWSVRTGGYEQYF
NA,TRBJ2-7,TRBV5-5,CASSLDPGGAYEQYF
NA,TRBJ2-1,TRBV10-3,CAISEVAGGPVEQFF
NA,TRBJ2-5,TRBV2,CASSDVSSGQETQYF
NA,TRBJ2-5,TRBV30,CAWSRGGSGETQYF
NA,TRBJ2-3,TRBV5-4,CASNFAGTDTQYF
NA,TRBJ2-2,TRBV7-3,CASSLMQGDTGELFF
NA,TRBJ2-5,TRBV6-6,CASRVSGMETQYF
NA,TRBJ1-2,TRBV27,CASRGPDSNYGYTF
NA,TRBJ2-3,TRBV10-3,CAISGSGRAESDTQYF
NA,TRBJ2-1,TRBV6-1,CASSEGQAIRSYNEQFF
NA,TRBJ2-6,TRBV15,CATSREGGAAAGANVLTF
NA,TRBJ1-1,TRBV9,CASSPRQAMNTEAFF
NA,TRBJ2-7,TRBV6-1,CASRGRGLIYEQYF
once,TRBJ1-2,TRBV28,CASSPPSENYGYTF
NA,TRBJ1-2,TRBV9,CASSTNNAGGYTF
once,TRBJ2-1,TRBV11-3,CASSPGISGSNEQFF
NA,TRBJ1-1,TRBV4-2,CASSLTGANTEAFF
NA,TRBJ2-1,TRBV29-1,CSVTPPVERRGFF
NA,TRBJ1-1,TRBV6-1,CASSEFGDTEAFF
few,TRBJ2-2,TRBV6-4,CASSDSQATGELFF
NA,TRBJ2-3,TRBV4-2,CASSQDTLRAGGPPDTQYF
NA,TRBJ1-5,TRBV10-2,CASSQGQGGNQPQHF
NA,TRBJ2-7,TRBV27,CASSLGQDYEQYF
NA,TRBJ2-2,TRBV11-3,CASSLAAAVNTGELFF
NA,TRBJ2-2,TRBV27,CASSLRWNTGELFF